The next 11 T cell receptor beta chains were all read from a single sample in a study of blood T cells in healthy people across ages. Alongside a J-beta primer mix, a sample-barcoded 5' primer served in a second PCR lasting about 6 to 12 cycles. From the 5' RACE reads, TCRdb called clonotypes with MiXCR, one entry per CDR3 protein. The repertoire holds some 700,000 distinct CDR3 sequences, 22% seen once, with around a fifth in the top ten. Material: blood. The receptors here all came from a man aged 65 to 79 in good health.

This clonotype was detected a few times. The chain couples TRBV4-1 to TRBJ1-2; D not resolved. Germline CDR1 is MGHRA and CDR2 is YSYEKL. The CDR3 extends over 16 amino acids. Trimming pared 8 bases from V and 5 bases from J, leaving 24 bases between. Here the CDR3 DNA reads TGCGCCAGCCGCCGAGGAGGGAGGGATCCCTTATATGGCTACACCTTC. Amino acid sequence: CASRRGGRDPLYGYTF.

This clonotype occurred a few times. The chain employs TRBV7-2 and TRBJ2-6; no definite D call. Per the germline V gene, CDR1 is SGHTA and CDR2 is FQGNSA. Trimming took off 1 base at V and 0 bases at J, with 4 bases between the two ends. The CDR3 is made up of 15 amino acids. In DNA, the CDR3 is TGTGCCAGCAGCTTAGATTACTCTGGGGCCAACGTCCTGACTTTC. The encoded protein is CASSLDYSGANVLTF.

This clonotype was seen only a few times. The chain employs TRBV30 and TRBJ1-5; perhaps TRBD1 as D (6 bases). The germline V gene encodes CDR1 GTSNPN and CDR2 SVGIG (reference sequence). V was pared by 0 bases and J by 3 bases, with 9 bases between. The CDR3 covers 14 residues. In DNA, the CDR3 is TGTGCCTGGAGTGTCACAGGGCTCAATCAGCCCCAGCATTTT. As protein: CAWSVTGLNQPQHF.

This chain uses TRBV12-3 or TRBV12-4 with TRBJ2-1, with unresolved D. Judging by the DNA end, TRBJ2-7 fits better; the J call may be wrong. The CDR3 has 14 amino acids. The CDR3 region is CASSLEREVPEQYV. The CDR3 DNA sequence: TGTGCCAGCAGTTTAGAGCGTGAAGTTCCTGAGCAGTACGTC.

This clonotype was seen more than once but under ten times. This rearrangement joins TRBV19 to TRBJ2-1; 10 bases match TRBD2. CDR1 LNHDA and CDR2 SQIVND come from the germline V gene (reference sequence). The CDR3 extends over 13 amino acids. The junction had 5 bases not matched to a gene; V was cut back by 6 bases and J by 9 bases. The CDR3 spells CASSLGLAFEQFF. CDR3 in DNA: TGTGCCAGTAGCCTGGGACTAGCGTTTGAGCAGTTCTTC.

This clonotype was seen many times. The chain has TRBV12-3 or TRBV12-4 and TRBJ1-5; D is uncertain. The length of the CDR3 is 11 residues. Trimming took 6 bases from V and 4 from J, leaving 4 bases between them. The CDR3 sequence: CASRRNQPQHF. The DNA of the CDR3 is TGTGCCAGCAGGCGGAATCAGCCCCAGCATTTT.

Note on this clonotype: Relative to the germline gene, one junction end is altered; a read error may explain this. The rearrangement links TRBV7-9 to TRBJ2-1, with D tentatively TRBD2 (6 bases). Germline CDR1 and CDR2: SEHNR and FQNEAQ (reference sequence). This CDR3 has 15 residues. The CDR3 DNA is TGTGTCAGCAGCTTAGCACTAGCCTCCTACAATGAGCAGTTCTTC. Translating gives CVSSLALASYNEQFF. The full variable domain, its missing parts supplied by reference TRBV7-9 and TRBJ2-1, is DTGVSQNPRHKITKRGQNVTFRCDPISEHNRLYWYRQTLGQGPEFLTYFQNEAQLEKSRLLSDRFSAERPKGSFSTLEIQRTEQGDSAMYLCVSSLALASYNEQFFGPGTRLTVL.

This clonotype appeared a few times. The chain combines TRBV18 with TRBJ2-5; 8 bases are a match to TRBD2. Germline V gives CDR1 KGHSH, CDR2 LQKENI. The CDR3 has 16 residues. Germline trimming cut 1 base from V and 0 bases from J; bases unmatched to any gene: 4. The DNA for the CDR3 is TGTGCCAGCTCACCACTGGATAGCGGGAACCAAGAGACCCAGTACTTC. Translation gives CASSPLDSGNQETQYF.

V is TRBV7-2 and J is TRBJ2-5, with TRBD2 identical over 9 bases. The germline gives CDR1 SGHTA, CDR2 FQGNSA. Unmatched junction bases numbered 12, after V lost 2 bases and J lost 5 bases. The CDR3 loop spans 17 amino acids. The CDR3 DNA is TGTGCCAGCAGCTTAAGCGTCCGCGGGGGGGCCTTGGAGACCCAGTACTTC. Translation gives CASSLSVRGGALETQYF.

The chain is built from TRBV10-3 and TRBJ2-1; D is unresolved. V lost 3 bases and J lost 2, with 11 bases in between. Germline CDR1 and CDR2: ENHRY and SYGVKD. The CDR3 consists of 15 residues. DNA of the CDR3: TGTGCCATCAGTGAATTCTCACCGACCTACAATGAGCAGTTCTTC. This encodes CAISEFSPTYNEQFF.

The genes are TRBV3-1 and TRBJ2-5; the D gene is possibly TRBD2 (6 bases). The CDR3 has 14 amino acids. V lost 6 bases and J lost 7, with 18 bases in between. The germline CDR1 and CDR2 sequences are LGHDT and YNNKEL (reference sequence). The DNA of the CDR3 is TGTGCCAGCAGGAAGGGACTGACCGAGTGGACCCAGTACTTC. Translated, it gives CASRKGLTEWTQYF.